Reported below is one T cell receptor (beta chain). Antigen unknown. This sample is drawn from a study of Ad26.COV2.S vaccination and SARS-CoV-2 variants. Study-wide background: By the intramuscular route, Ad26.COV2.S was given once, or twice 56 days apart. Study-wide points: Breadth and depth estimates from TCRs may understate total T cell responses. Placebo recipients trailed vaccine recipients in spike-specific TCR breadth.

In germline, CDR1 is SEHNR, CDR2 FQNEAQ (reference sequence). Unmatched junction bases numbered 7, after V lost 4 bases and J lost 2 bases. The CDR3 runs 15 residues. Assay used: immunoSEQ multiplex PCR; TCRdb lists only in-frame clones, some missing. The data hold 450,000 to 550,000 clones, with approximately 92% observed a single time. The treatment is: 15 to 20 received Ad26.COV2.S at low or high dose, single or two shots; roughly 5 received placebo; per-sample allocation not given. The study sampled participants on day 63 after the first vaccine or placebo injection. Sequenced here: peripheral blood, sampled in a trial of Ad26.COV2.S vaccine versus placebo. This TCR was recovered from a person aged 18-65 years who received the Ad26.COV2.S COVID-19 vaccine or a placebo. This rearrangement joins TRBV7-9 to TRBJ2-7; TRBD1 agrees at 8 bases. The CDR3 nucleotides read TGTGCCAGCAGCTGGGGGCGGGACAGGACCTACGAGCAGTACTTC. Amino acids: CASSWGRDRTYEQYF. The full variable domain, rest sourced from reference TRBV7-9 and TRBJ2-7, is DTGVSQNPRHKITKRGQNVTFRCDPISEHNRLYWYRQTLGQGPEFLTYFQNEAQLEKSRLLSDRFSAERPKGSFSTLEIQRTEQGDSAMYLCASSWGRDRTYEQYFGPGTRLTVT.